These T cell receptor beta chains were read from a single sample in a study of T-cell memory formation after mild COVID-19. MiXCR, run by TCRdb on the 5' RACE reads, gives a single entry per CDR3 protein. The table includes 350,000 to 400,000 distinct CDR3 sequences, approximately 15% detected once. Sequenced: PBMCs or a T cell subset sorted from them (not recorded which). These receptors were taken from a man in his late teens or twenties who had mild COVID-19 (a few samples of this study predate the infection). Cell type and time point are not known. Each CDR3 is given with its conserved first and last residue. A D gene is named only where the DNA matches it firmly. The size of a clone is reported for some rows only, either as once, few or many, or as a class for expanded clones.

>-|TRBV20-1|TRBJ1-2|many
CSARATLTAYERGYTF
TGCAGTGCTAGAGCCACCCTTACGGCTTACGAACGAGGCTACACCTTC
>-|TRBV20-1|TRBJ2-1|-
CSAKLANEQFF
TGCAGTGCTAAACTAGCCAATGAGCAGTTCTTC
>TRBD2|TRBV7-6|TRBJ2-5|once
CASSLVLAGDEETQYF
TGTGCCAGCAGCTTAGTTCTAGCGGGGGATGAAGAGACCCAGTACTTC
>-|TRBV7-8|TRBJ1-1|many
CASSLYRGINTEAFF
TGTGCCAGCAGCTTATATCGGGGGATAAACACTGAAGCTTTCTTT
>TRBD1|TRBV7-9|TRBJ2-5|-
CASSPPAGGETQYF
TGTGCCAGCAGCCCCCCGGCAGGGGGAGAGACCCAGTACTTC
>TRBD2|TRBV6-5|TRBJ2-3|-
CASRGLAGTTSTDTQYF
TGTGCCAGCAGGGGACTAGCGGGGACCACTAGCACAGATACGCAGTATTTT
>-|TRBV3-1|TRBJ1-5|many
CASSSSGGTQPQHF
TGTGCCAGCAGCTCCTCGGGGGGGACTCAGCCCCAGCATTTT
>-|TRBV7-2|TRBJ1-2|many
CASSFQAPATGYGGYTF
TGTGCCAGCAGCTTCCAAGCCCCGGCGACAGGATACGGTGGCTACACCTTC
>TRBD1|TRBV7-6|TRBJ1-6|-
CASSLGQGIGSPLHF
TGTGCCAGCAGCTTGGGACAGGGCATCGGATCACCCCTCCACTTT
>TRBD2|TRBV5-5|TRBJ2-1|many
CASSFLAGGPEFF
TGTGCCAGCAGCTTTCTTGCGGGGGGGCCGGAGTTCTTC
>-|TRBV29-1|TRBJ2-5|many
CSVGLRQKETQYF
TGCAGCGTTGGACTTCGACAGAAAGAGACCCAGTACTTC
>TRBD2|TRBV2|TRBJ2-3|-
CAIPFSGTTSTDTQYF
TGTGCCATCCCATTTTCGGGGACTACTAGCACAGATACGCAGTATTTT
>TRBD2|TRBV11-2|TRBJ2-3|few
CASSRLAGGYTDTQYF
TGTGCCAGCAGCCGGCTAGCGGGGGGGTATACAGATACGCAGTATTTT
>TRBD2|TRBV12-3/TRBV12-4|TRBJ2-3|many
CASSPRLAGGDTQYF
TGTGCCAGCAGTCCTCGACTAGCGGGGGGAGATACGCAGTATTTT
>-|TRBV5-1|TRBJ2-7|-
CASSPLLGTSSYEQYF
TGCGCCAGCAGCCCCCTTTTGGGGACCAGCTCCTACGAGCAGTACTTC
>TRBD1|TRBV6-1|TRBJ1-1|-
CASSEAGQGRSTEAFF
TGTGCCAGCAGTGAAGCGGGACAGGGGAGGAGCACTGAAGCTTTCTTT
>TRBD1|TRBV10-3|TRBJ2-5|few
CAISARTGGYQETQYF
TGTGCCATCAGTGCCCGGACAGGGGGCTACCAAGAGACCCAGTACTTC
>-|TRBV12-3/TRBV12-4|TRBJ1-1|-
CASGEGVNTEAFF
TGTGCCAGCGGGGAGGGCGTGAACACTGAAGCTTTCTTT
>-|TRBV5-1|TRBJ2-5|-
CASSLRGDQETQYF
TGCGCCAGCAGCTTGAGGGGTGACCAAGAGACCCAGTACTTC
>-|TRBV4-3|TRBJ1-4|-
CASSQDNGLGATNEKLFF
TGCGCCAGCAGCCAAGATAATGGCCTAGGGGCAACTAATGAAAAACTGTTTTTT
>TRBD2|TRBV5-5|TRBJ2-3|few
CASSRGVRSGVSTDTQYF
TGTGCCAGCAGCAGGGGGGTTCGTAGCGGGGTTAGCACAGATACGCAGTATTTT
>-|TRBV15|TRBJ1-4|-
CATSWGRGGLTTNEKLFF
TGTGCCACCAGCTGGGGGCGGGGGGGATTAACAACTAATGAAAAACTGTTTTTT